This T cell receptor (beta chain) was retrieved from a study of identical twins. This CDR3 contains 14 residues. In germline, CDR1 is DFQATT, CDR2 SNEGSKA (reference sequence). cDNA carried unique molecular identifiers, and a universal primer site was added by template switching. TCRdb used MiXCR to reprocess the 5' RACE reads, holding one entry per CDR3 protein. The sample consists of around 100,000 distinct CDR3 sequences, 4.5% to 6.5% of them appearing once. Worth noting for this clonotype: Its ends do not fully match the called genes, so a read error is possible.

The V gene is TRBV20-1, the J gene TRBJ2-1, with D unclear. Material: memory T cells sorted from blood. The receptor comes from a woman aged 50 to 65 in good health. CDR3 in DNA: TGCAGTGCCAGAGACGGAAGCTCCTACAATGAGCAGTTCTTC. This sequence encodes CSARDGSSYNEQFF.